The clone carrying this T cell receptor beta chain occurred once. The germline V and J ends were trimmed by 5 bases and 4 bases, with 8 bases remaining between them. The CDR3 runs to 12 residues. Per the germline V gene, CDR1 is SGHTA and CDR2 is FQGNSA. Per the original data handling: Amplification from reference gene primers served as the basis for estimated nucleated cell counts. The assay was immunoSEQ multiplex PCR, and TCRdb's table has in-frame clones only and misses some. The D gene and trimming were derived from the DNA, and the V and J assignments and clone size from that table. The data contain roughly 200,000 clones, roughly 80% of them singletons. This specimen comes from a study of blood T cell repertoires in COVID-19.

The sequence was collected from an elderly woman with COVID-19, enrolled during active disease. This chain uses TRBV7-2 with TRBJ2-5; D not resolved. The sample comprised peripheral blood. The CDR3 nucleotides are TGTGCCAGCAGCCGGAGCAGAGAGACCCAGTACTTC. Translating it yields CASSRSRETQYF.